These T cell receptor beta chains were read from a single sample in a study of blood T cell repertoires in COVID-19. Here immunoSEQ multiplex PCR was the method, and the copy in TCRdb shows in-frame clones only, minus some. Here the sample spans 60,000 to 95,000 clones, approximately 79% being singletons. Specimen: peripheral blood. Receptor source: a human donor with acute or convalescent COVID-19. The donor label of this sample is uncertain. CDR3s leave out the opening cysteine and the closing phenylalanine or tryptophan.

V: TRBV7-2
CDR3: ASSLSGGNTEAF

V: TRBV7-2
CDR3: ASSSRTLAPRHEQY

V: TRBV14
CDR3: ASSPRLAGAPADTQY

V: TRBV19
CDR3: ASRGGRDSYEQY

V: TRBV7-9
CDR3: ASSLGTVSNEQF

V: TRBV2
CDR3: ASSERAGATGELF

V: TRBV28
CDR3: ASSLTDSATNEKLF

V: TRBV25-1
CDR3: ASRGEGGSPLH

V: TRBV27
CDR3: ASKRQGSSYSYEQY

V: TRBV2
CDR3: ASRVGTGPATIY

V: TRBV4-1
CDR3: ASSQFQEGAPLH

V: TRBV12-3/TRBV12-4
CDR3: ASSQGATRGYT

V: TRBV6-2/TRBV6-3
CDR3: ASSGENEQF

V: TRBV28
CDR3: ASGRGGPGYTGELF

V: TRBV20-1
CDR3: SASSQEGQF

V: TRBV19
CDR3: ASSTRGDLYNEQF

V: TRBV5-5
CDR3: ASSSLSGRAVSKTQY

V: TRBV18
CDR3: ASSPRGQSNQPQH

V: TRBV6-5
CDR3: ASSYSAGGRSPLH

V: TRBV6-2/TRBV6-3
CDR3: ASSDTGRETQY

V: TRBV29-1
CDR3: SVGAFTSYNEQF

V: TRBV2
CDR3: ASSPRRRETQY

V: TRBV10-1
CDR3: ASSDAGYNEQF

V: TRBV2
CDR3: ASTLGGGRETQY

V: TRBV29-1
CDR3: SVGSGQGAREQY

V: TRBV11-2
CDR3: ASSQDRVPGNTIY

V: TRBV6-1
CDR3: ASSEPVLRWETQY

V: TRBV19
CDR3: ASNGQSVGGEAF

V: TRBV28
CDR3: ASTPITGRTEAF

V: TRBV29-1
CDR3: SVGPGGETQY

V: TRBV19
CDR3: ASSDRGREQY

V: TRBV28
CDR3: ASAQGGSLGSY

V: TRBV7-9
CDR3: ASSHGLAGGGEQF

V: TRBV18
CDR3: ASSPTGNNQPQH

V: TRBV28
CDR3: ASRPQGGNSPLH

V: TRBV7-8
CDR3: ASRGRSREQF

V: TRBV3-1/TRBV3-2
CDR3: ASSPFLLSYEQY

V: TRBV10-3
CDR3: AIWDRGITINIQY

V: TRBV6-5
CDR3: ASRLLQGAGYEQY

V: TRBV2
CDR3: ASSEQFGELF

V: TRBV2
CDR3: ASIPGQGRTQY

V: TRBV30
CDR3: AWSVLQGGGKLF

V: TRBV3-1/TRBV3-2
CDR3: ASSPPEAGEKLF

V: TRBV4-2
CDR3: ASSQVGQIYGYT

V: TRBV29-1
CDR3: SVGLFQETQY

V: TRBV10-3
CDR3: AISTGTGGTYEQY

V: TRBV12-3/TRBV12-4
CDR3: ASSWTASLGQY

V: TRBV11-2
CDR3: ASSLGRSLYSEAF

V: TRBV5-6
CDR3: ASSLDTNYGYT

V: TRBV13
CDR3: ASSPTLQRGVARGQF

V: TRBV7-6
CDR3: ASSLEVVADTQY

V: TRBV28
CDR3: ASSPPHKILF

V: TRBV28
CDR3: ASRKGGGQGRAGANVLT

V: TRBV5-4
CDR3: ASSLGSRNTGELF

V: TRBV19
CDR3: ASTNLGLDTDTQY

V: TRBV2
CDR3: ASRGTGNEQF

V: TRBV5-1
CDR3: ASSLDGRPNEKLF